This T cell receptor (beta chain) emerged from a study of shared clonotypes between healthy human individuals. PCR replicates from unsorted PBMC used roughly 300 ng DNA, and this amount was approximately 30,000 T cell genomes. The sequenced material, unsorted PBMC DNA, was run on ten immunoSEQ deep assay plates. Repertoires were generated with immunoSEQ multiplex PCR, while TCRdb's copy carries only in-frame clones and drops some. The profile covers 450,000 to 500,000 clones, with around 80% appearing a single time and about 12% taken by the ten largest. General study points: Measured sharing among donors was expected to vary with sequencing depth.

V lost 5 bases and J lost 8; bases outside the gene matches: 5. The CDR3 has 14 amino acids. Germline values: CDR1 SEHNR, CDR2 FQNEAQ (reference sequence). Turning to this clone: Antigen specificity is unknown.

The origin of this receptor is a woman aged 40 to 50 in good health. Some clones in this sample may be carry-over from other donors' samples. The chain carries TRBV7-9 and TRBJ1-4, with 10 bases that match TRBD1. Sequenced sample: PBMCs. CDR3 DNA: TGTGCCAGCAGCCAGACAGGGGGCAGCGAAAAACTGTTTTTT. Its translation is CASSQTGGSEKLFF. The variable domain in full, with the rest retrieved from reference TRBV7-9 and TRBJ1-4, is DTGVSQNPRHKITKRGQNVTFRCDPISEHNRLYWYRQTLGQGPEFLTYFQNEAQLEKSRLLSDRFSAERPKGSFSTLEIQRTEQGDSAMYLCASSQTGGSEKLFFGSGTQLSVL.